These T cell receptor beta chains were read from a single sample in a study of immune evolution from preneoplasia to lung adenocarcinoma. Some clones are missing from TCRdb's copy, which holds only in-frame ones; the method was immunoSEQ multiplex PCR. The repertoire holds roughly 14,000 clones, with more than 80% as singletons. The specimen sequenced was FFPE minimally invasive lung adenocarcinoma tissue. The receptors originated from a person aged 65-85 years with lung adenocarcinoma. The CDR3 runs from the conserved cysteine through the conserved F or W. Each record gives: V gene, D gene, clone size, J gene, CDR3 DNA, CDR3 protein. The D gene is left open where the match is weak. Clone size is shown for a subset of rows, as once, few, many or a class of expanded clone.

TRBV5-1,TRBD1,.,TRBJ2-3,TGCGCCAGCCTATCGCCACAGACAGGGGAGAGGACAGATACGCAGTATTTT,CASLSPQTGERTDTQYF
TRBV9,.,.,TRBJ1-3,TGTGCCAGCAGCGTAGGTCAGGAGCCCATATATTTT,CASSVGQEPIYF
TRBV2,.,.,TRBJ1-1,TGTGCCAGCAGTGTCTTTGAAGCTTTCTTT,CASSVFEAFF
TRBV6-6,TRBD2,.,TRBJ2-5,TGTGCCAGCTGCATAGCGGGAGAGGGAGAGACCCAGTACTTC,CASCIAGEGETQYF
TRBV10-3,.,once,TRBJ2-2,TGTGCCATTGGTCTAGGGAATAAGCTGTTTTTT,CAIGLGNKLFF
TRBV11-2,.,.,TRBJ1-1,TGTGCCAGCAGCTTAGATCCCGCACTTTTGAACACTGAAGCTTTCTTT,CASSLDPALLNTEAFF
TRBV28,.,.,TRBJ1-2,TGTGCCAGCAGGACTACGAACTATGGCTACACCTTC,CASRTTNYGYTF
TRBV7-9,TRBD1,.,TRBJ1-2,TGTGCCACGGGACAGGGCTATGGCTACACCTTC,CATGQGYGYTF
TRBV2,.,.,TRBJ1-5,TGTGCCAGCAGGAGGGACCCAGGATATCAGCCCCAGCATTTT,CASRRDPGYQPQHF
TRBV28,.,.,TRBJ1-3,TGTGCCAGCACCGAAAGGGGGGGAAGTGGAAACACCATATATTTT,CASTERGGSGNTIYF
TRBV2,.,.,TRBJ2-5,TGTGCCAGCAGCGTAGCCCAAGAGACCCAGTACTTC,CASSVAQETQYF
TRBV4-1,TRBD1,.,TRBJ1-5,TGCGCCAGCAGCCAAGATGCAGACAGGGTAATTCAGCCCCAGCATTTT,CASSQDADRVIQPQHF
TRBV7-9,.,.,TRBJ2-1,TGTGCCAGCAGCCCGGACAGCCGAAACTACAATGAGCAGTTCTTC,CASSPDSRNYNEQFF
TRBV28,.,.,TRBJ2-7,TGTGCCAGCAGCCCCTGGGACGGGGCAGGGGAATTTAACGAGCAGTACTTC,CASSPWDGAGEFNEQYF
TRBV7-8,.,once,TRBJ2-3,TGTGCCAGCAGCTTAGAGGCTCTCGCGAATACGCAGTATTTT,CASSLEALANTQYF
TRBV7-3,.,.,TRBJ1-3,TGTGCCAGCAGCTTGGGATCTGGAAACACCATATATTTT,CASSLGSGNTIYF
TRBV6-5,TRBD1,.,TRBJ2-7,TGTGCCAGCAGTTCCCCCGGGACAGGTCTAAGGGAGCAGTACTTC,CASSSPGTGLREQYF
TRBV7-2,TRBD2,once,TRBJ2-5,TGTGCCAGCAGCCCTGGGACTAGCGGGGGGCAGGTGGGGGAGACCCAGTACTTC,CASSPGTSGGQVGETQYF
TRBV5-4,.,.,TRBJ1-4,TGTGCCAGCAGCCCGTCATGGGATAATGAAAAACTGTTTTTT,CASSPSWDNEKLFF
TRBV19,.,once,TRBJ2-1,TGTGCCAGTAGTCTGGGGCGGGATAATAACAATGAGCAGTTCTTC,CASSLGRDNNNEQFF
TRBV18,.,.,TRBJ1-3,TGTGCCAGCTCCGACGTCGGGATATCTGGAAACACCATATATTTT,CASSDVGISGNTIYF
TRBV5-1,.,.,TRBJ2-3,TGCGCCAGCAGCCCGGCGGGGACAGATACGCAGTATTTT,CASSPAGTDTQYF
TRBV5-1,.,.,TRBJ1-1,TGCGCCAGCAGCTCCACAGGGTTGGACACTGAAGCTTTCTTT,CASSSTGLDTEAFF
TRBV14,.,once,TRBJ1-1,TGTGCCAGCAGCCAAGGGAAGCACACCAGAGTCCACACCGAAGCTTTCTTT,CASSQGKHTRVHTEAFF
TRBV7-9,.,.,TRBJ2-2,TGTGCCAGCAGCTTAACTCTGGAGCTGTTTTTT,CASSLTLELFF
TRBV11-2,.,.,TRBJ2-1,TGTGCCAGCAGCCGATCATATAGTAACAATGAGCAGTTCTTC,CASSRSYSNNEQFF